This record concerns one T cell receptor (beta chain) sequence. No cognate antigen has been identified for it. No much larger clone is present one base from it, and per-base qualities are unavailable. CDR1 and CDR2 (SEHNR, FQNEAQ) derive from the germline V gene (reference sequence). The CDR3 numbers 16 residues from cysteine through phenylalanine. The only DNA kept is the CDR3, 48 bases in frame from the first base. Relative to germline, V is 4 bases shorter and J is 2 bases shorter, with 16 bases between their ends. The donors belonged to the validation cohort of roughly 120 subjects, which was separate from the roughly 670-subject first cohort. The data were obtained in a study of cytomegalovirus exposure and HLA in healthy donors listed by TCRdb under 2017. The study in broad terms: According to a later analysis, the approximately 120 validation repertoires were produced on the same platform as the 666 repertoires of the first cohort. The study was designed to test whether signatures of past pathogen exposure could be identified by cataloging public T cell receptors. High-throughput TCR immunosequencing, statistical association of individual TCRs with disease status, and machine learning were combined to predict cytomegalovirus infection status. A separate validation cohort of about 110 different subjects was used in addition to the approximately 700-subject first cohort.

The library was obtained by the immunoSEQ multiplex PCR assay. For the original study's pipeline: A statistical classification framework was built for diagnosing cytomegalovirus status from the catalog of TCR beta chain sequences. This immuneACCESS table, as held by TCRdb, lists in-frame sequences with V and J called but not all clones. Of the missing ones, under half trace to an unresolved V gene in checked studies; the others have no known cause. Clonal size and the V and J genes are those of that table, whereas D and trimming came from the DNA. The sample table holds over 75,000 clones, of which around 84% were seen once. The leading ten clones occupy approximately 20% of the sample. What the authors observed across the whole study: While some public TCRs were present in many individuals, most TCR sequences turned up only very rarely across donors. Cytomegalovirus status was reported to be diagnosed by the classifier with high specificity and sensitivity in both the original and validation cohorts. The validation cohort had no HLA typing available for a later analysis, so co-occurrence within that cohort was assessed over all 120 or so repertoires. It was suggested by the authors that the approach could potentially be generalized to other disease states and immunological phenotypes. In the study, about 150 TCR beta chains were listed as associated with cytomegalovirus. Of the cluster scores, around 95% were above 0 in a later analysis, which found that TCRs clustered in the first cohort also tended to co-occur in the 110 or so validation repertoires. A few of the identified cytomegalovirus-associated TCR beta chains were confirmed in vitro to be specific for cytomegalovirus antigens.

Input material: PBMCs. The chain is assembled from TRBV7-9 and TRBJ2-3; matching of 6 bases hints at TRBD2 as the D gene. The receptor comes from a man aged 18 to 29 in good health and CMV-seropositive. The CDR3 here reads CASSSRDSDFTDTQYF. The nucleotide sequence is TGTGCCAGCAGCTCCAGGGACTCAGACTTCACAGATACGCAGTATTTT.